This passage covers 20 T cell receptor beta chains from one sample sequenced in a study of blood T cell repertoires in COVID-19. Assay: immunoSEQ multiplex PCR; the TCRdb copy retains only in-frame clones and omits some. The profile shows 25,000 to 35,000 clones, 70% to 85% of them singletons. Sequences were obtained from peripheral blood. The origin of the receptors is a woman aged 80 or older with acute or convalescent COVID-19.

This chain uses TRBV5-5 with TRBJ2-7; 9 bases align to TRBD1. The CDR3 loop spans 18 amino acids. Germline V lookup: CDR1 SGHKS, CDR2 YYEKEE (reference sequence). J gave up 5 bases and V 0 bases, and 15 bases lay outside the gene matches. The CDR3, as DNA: TGTGCCAGCAGCTTGGATGAAGTGGTTCGGGACAGGGCCCACGAGCAGTACTTC. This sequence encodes CASSLDEVVRDRAHEQYF.

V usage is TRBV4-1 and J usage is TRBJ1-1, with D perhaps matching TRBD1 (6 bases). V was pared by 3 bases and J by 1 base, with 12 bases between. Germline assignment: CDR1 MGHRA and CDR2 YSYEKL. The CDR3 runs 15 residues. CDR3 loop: CASSQTGQANTEAFF. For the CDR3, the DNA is TGCGCCAGCAGCCAGACAGGACAAGCGAACACTGAAGCTTTCTTT.

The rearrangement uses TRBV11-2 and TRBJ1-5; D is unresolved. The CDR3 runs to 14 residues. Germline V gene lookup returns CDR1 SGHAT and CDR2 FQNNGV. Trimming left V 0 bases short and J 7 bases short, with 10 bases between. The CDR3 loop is CASSLEALRQPQHF. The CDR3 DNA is TGTGCCAGCAGCTTAGAAGCCCTGCGCCAGCCCCAGCATTTT.

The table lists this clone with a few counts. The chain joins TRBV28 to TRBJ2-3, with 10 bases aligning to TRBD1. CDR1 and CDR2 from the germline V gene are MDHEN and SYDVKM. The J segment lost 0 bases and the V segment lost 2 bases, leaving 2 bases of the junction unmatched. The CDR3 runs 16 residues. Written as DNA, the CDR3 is TGTGCCAGCAGTTTAAGGGACAGGGGAAGCACAGATACGCAGTATTTT. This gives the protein CASSLRDRGSTDTQYF.

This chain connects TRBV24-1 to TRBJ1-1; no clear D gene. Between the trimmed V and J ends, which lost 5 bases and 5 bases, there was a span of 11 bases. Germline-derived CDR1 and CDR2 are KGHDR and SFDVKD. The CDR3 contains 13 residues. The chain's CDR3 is CATSAWGETEAFF. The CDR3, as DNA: TGTGCCACCAGTGCCTGGGGAGAGACTGAAGCTTTCTTT.

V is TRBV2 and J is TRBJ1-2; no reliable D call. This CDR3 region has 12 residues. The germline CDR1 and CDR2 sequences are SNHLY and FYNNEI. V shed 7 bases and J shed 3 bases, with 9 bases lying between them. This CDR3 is CASTPEDYGYTF. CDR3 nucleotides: TGTGCCAGCACCCCAGAGGACTATGGCTACACCTTC.

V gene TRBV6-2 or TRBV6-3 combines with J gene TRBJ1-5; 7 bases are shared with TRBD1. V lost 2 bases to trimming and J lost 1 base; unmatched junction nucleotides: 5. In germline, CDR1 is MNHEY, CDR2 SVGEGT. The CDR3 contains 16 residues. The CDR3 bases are TGTGCCAGCAGTTACAAGACAGGGCCGAGCAATCAGCCCCAGCATTTT. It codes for CASSYKTGPSNQPQHF.

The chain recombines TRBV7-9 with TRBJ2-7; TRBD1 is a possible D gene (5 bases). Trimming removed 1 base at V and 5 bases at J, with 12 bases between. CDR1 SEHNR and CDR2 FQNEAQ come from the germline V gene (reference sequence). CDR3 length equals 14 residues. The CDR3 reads CASSLDTGLDEQYF. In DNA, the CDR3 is TGTGCCAGCAGCTTAGACACAGGTTTGGACGAGCAGTACTTC.

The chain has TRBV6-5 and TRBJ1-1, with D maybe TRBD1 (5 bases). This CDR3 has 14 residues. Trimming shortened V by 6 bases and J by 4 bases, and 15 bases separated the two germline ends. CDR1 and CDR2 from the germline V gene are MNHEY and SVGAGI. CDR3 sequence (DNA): TGTGCCAGCAGGCAGGGTCTTACGGGCACTGAAGCTTTCTTT. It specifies CASRQGLTGTEAFF.

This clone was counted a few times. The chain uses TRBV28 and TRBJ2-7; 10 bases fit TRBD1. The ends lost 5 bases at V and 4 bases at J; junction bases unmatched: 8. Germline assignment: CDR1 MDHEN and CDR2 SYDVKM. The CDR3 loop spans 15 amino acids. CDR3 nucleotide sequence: TGTGCCAGCAGTGGACCGGGACAGGGGACATACGAGCAGTACTTC. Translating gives CASSGPGQGTYEQYF.

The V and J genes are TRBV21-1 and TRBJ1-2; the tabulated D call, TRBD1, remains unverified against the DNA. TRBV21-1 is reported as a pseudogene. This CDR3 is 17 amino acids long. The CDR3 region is CASSSQRGQGKQNGYTF. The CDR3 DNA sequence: TGTGCCAGCAGCTCCCAACGAGGACAGGGGAAACAAAATGGCTACACCTTC.

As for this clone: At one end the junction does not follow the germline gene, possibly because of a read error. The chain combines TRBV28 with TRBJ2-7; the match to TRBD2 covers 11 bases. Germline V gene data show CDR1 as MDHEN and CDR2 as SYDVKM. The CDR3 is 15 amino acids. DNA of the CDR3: TGTGCCAGCAGCTTATTTTTAGCGGGAGGGAACGAGCAGTACTTC. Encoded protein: CASSLFLAGGNEQYF.

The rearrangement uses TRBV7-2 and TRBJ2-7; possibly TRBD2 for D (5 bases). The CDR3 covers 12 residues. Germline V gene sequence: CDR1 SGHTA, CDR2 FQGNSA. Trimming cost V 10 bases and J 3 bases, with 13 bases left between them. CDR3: CATDQGSYEQYF. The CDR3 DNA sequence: TGTGCCACCGACCAAGGGAGCTACGAGCAGTACTTC.

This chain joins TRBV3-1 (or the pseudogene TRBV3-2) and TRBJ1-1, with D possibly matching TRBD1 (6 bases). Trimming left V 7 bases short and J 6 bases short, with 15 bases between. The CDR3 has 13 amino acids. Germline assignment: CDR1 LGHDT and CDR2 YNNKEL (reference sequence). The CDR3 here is CASTLTGSAEAFF. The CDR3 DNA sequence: TGTGCCAGCACCCTCACAGGGTCCGCTGAAGCTTTCTTT.

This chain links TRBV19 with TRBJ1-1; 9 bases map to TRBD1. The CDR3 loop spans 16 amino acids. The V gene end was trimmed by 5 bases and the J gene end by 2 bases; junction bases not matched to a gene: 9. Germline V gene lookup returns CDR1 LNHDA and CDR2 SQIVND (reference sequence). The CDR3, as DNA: TGTGCCAGTAGTTCCCGGACAGGGGCCCTTAACACTGAAGCTTTCTTT. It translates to CASSSRTGALNTEAFF.

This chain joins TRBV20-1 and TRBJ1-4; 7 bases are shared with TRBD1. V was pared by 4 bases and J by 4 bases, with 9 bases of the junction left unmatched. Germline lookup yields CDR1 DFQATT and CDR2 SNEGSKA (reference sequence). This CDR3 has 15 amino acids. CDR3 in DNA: TGCAGTGCTATTGACAGGGCGGAAAGTAATGAAAAACTGTTTTTT. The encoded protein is CSAIDRAESNEKLFF.

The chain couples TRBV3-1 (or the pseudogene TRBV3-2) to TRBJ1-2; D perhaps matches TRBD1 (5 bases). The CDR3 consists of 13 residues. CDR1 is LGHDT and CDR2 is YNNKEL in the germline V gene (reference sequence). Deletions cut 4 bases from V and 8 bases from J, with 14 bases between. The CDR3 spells CASSPQGSRGYTF. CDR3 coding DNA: TGTGCCAGCAGCCCTCAGGGAAGTCGAGGCTACACCTTC.

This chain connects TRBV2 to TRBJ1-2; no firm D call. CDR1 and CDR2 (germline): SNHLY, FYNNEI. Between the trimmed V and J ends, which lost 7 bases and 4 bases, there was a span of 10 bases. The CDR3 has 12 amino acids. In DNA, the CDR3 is TGTGCCAGCAACGAGGCCAGCTATGGCTACACCTTC. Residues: CASNEASYGYTF.

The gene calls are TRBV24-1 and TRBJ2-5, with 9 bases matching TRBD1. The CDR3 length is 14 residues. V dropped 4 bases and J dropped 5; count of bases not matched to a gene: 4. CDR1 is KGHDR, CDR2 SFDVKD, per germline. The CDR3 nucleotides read TGTGCCACCAGTGAGACAGGGGGGTTGGAGACCCAGTACTTC. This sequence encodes CATSETGGLETQYF.

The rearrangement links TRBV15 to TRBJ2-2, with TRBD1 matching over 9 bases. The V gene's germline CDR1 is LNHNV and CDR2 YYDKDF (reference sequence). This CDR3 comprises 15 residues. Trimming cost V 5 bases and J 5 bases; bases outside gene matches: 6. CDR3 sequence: CATSRRDRVTGELFF. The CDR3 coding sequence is TGTGCCACCAGCCGCCGGGACAGGGTTACCGGGGAGCTGTTTTTT.